The clone carrying this T cell receptor (beta chain) showed up many times. What it binds is unknown. The record originates from a study of T cells in Graves' hyperthyroidism and ophthalmopathy. Whole-study results and caveats: A 13 V-J model separated ophthalmopathy from stable hyperthyroidism. Blood also showed most of the thyroid clonotypes that were expanded above 0.001. The model predicted ophthalmopathy a median around six months before onset.

Germline CDR1 is DFQATT and CDR2 is SNEGSKA (reference sequence). The V end was cut by 5 bases, the J end by 0 bases, with 8 bases between. The CDR3 spans 12 residues. RNA transcripts gave rise to amplified TCR beta CDR3 regions. RT-PCR in the first round (using the HTBI primer set) targeted the TCR CDR3. Via MiXCR, TCRdb re-called the multiplex PCR reads, giving one row per CDR3 protein. The sample holds around 290,000 distinct CDR3 sequences, roughly 13% seen once. The specimen sequenced was blood. The TCR originated in a woman in her thirties or forties with Graves' hyperthyroidism. The J gene is TRBJ2-7, the V gene TRBV20-1; D unresolved. CDR3 in amino acids: CSAGGFSYEQYF. The CDR3 DNA is TGCAGTGCTGGTGGCTTCTCCTACGAGCAGTACTTC.